The 21 T cell receptor beta chains reported below all come from one sample, sequenced in a study of blood T cells in healthy people across ages. Then a second PCR, running roughly 7 to 11 cycles, was carried out with a sample-barcoded 5' primer and a J-beta primer mix. TCRdb analysed the 5' RACE reads with MiXCR anew, one entry per CDR3 protein. The sample includes 1.5 million to 2 million distinct CDR3 sequences, roughly 49% of them seen just once. What was sequenced was blood. These receptors were collected from a woman between 40 and 50 years old in good health.

The chain joins TRBV20-1 to TRBJ2-1; a weak D match, TRBD1 (5 bases). Trimming shortened V by 3 bases and J by 7 bases, and 13 bases separated the two germline ends. CDR3 size: 13 residues. Germline CDR1 and CDR2: DFQATT and SNEGSKA (reference sequence). For the CDR3, the DNA is TGCAGTGCTAGTGCGGCAGGGTTGAATGAGCAGTTCTTC. It encodes CSASAAGLNEQFF.

The rearrangement joins TRBV5-1 to TRBJ2-7, with TRBD1 as a possible D gene (8 bases). This CDR3 spans 17 amino acids. Germline V gene sequence: CDR1 SGHRS, CDR2 YFSETQ. Trimming cost V 3 bases and J 3 bases, with 22 bases left between them. The CDR3 nucleotides read TGCGCCAGCAGCTCGACAGGGGTTGGGACTACCTACTACGAGCAGTACTTC. Translating gives CASSSTGVGTTYYEQYF.

The V and J genes are TRBV4-1 and TRBJ1-5, with D unclear. The CDR3 consists of 15 residues. Germline CDR1 MGHRA, CDR2 YSYEKL. V lost 0 bases and J lost 0, with 6 bases in between. CDR3 sequence: CASSQDNNSNQPQHF. CDR3 sequence (DNA): TGCGCCAGCAGCCAAGATAACAATAGCAATCAGCCCCAGCATTTT.

The chain joins TRBV7-2 to TRBJ1-1; possible D gene TRBD1, 5 bases. The germline V gene has CDR1 SGHTA and CDR2 FQGNSA. The germline V and J ends were trimmed by 3 bases and 3 bases, with 11 bases remaining between them. CDR3 length equals 14 residues. The CDR3 DNA is TGTGCCAGCAGCTTTAATAGAGGGGACACTGAAGCTTTCTTT. Translated: CASSFNRGDTEAFF.

This clonotype was recorded at least ten times. This chain's CDR3 is CASSLSGGVETQYF. Here the CDR3 DNA reads TGTGCCAGCAGCTTGAGCGGGGGGGTGGAGACCCAGTACTTC. The rearrangement joins TRBV7-2 to TRBJ2-5; 10 nucleotides line up with TRBD2. The CDR3 has 14 residues. J lost 5 bases, V lost 3 bases, and 3 bases had no gene match. In germline, CDR1 is SGHTA, CDR2 FQGNSA. The full variable domain, completed using reference TRBV7-2 and TRBJ2-5, is GAGVSQSPSNKVTEKGKDVELRCDPISGHTALYWYRQSLGQGLEFLIYFQGNSAPDKSGLPSDRFSAERTGGSVSTLTIQRTQQEDSAVYLCASSLSGGVETQYFGPGTRLLVL.

This chain uses TRBV15 with TRBJ2-7; possible D gene TRBD2, 5 bases. Germline V gene data show CDR1 as LNHNV and CDR2 as YYDKDF (reference sequence). The CDR3 length is 14 residues. Trimming took 0 bases from V and 6 from J, leaving 12 bases between them. CDR3 loop: CATSRDSSSGEQYF. DNA for the CDR3: TGTGCCACCAGCAGAGATTCTAGCTCCGGCGAGCAGTACTTC.

This clonotype came up a few times. The chain uses TRBV27 and TRBJ2-2; possibly TRBD2 for D (5 bases). The V end lost 5 bases, the J end lost 3 bases, and 19 bases lay between the germline ends. Per the germline V gene, CDR1 is MNHEY and CDR2 is SMNVEV (reference sequence). This CDR3 spans 17 amino acids. CDR3 DNA sequence: TGTGCCAGCAGTCCCCACCTAGCTGCTTTGGACACCGGGGAGCTGTTTTTT. Residues: CASSPHLAALDTGELFF.

This clonotype was picked up one time. CDR3 nucleotides: TGTGCCAGCAGTTACGAGGGGGACAGCCGGGAGACCCAGTACTTC. Translated: CASSYEGDSRETQYF. The chain has TRBV6-6 and TRBJ2-7; 7 bases agree with TRBD1. The last part of the DNA fits TRBJ2-5 better; the J call may be wrong. This CDR3 has 15 residues. From germline, CDR1 is MNHNY and CDR2 SVGAGI (reference sequence).

This clonotype was seen only a few times. The CDR3 is CSPDGQGKEQYF. The CDR3 DNA reads TGCAGTCCGGATGGGCAGGGAAAAGAGCAGTACTTC. The chain employs TRBV20-1 and TRBJ2-4, with D perhaps TRBD1 (5 bases). CDR1 is DFQATT and CDR2 is SNEGSKA in the germline V gene (reference sequence). This CDR3 is 12 amino acids long. Trimming removed 8 bases at V and 13 bases at J, with 21 bases between.

The chain uses TRBV6-5 and TRBJ1-5; D is ambiguous. V was cut by 8 bases and J by 7 bases, with 12 bases left in between. Germline V gene lookup returns CDR1 MNHEY and CDR2 SVGAGI. The CDR3 covers 12 residues. As DNA, the CDR3 is TGTGCCAGCGGGGAGCAAAGGCAGCCCCAGCATTTT. It codes for CASGEQRQPQHF.

V gene TRBV7-9 combines with J gene TRBJ2-1; weak D call: TRBD1 (6 bases). Germline V gene sequence: CDR1 SEHNR, CDR2 FQNEAQ (reference sequence). Trimming took 4 bases from V and 1 from J, leaving 14 bases between them. The CDR3 has 16 residues. CDR3 sequence reads: CASSSYRASSYNEQFF. In DNA form, the CDR3 reads TGTGCCAGCAGCTCCTACAGGGCTAGTTCCTACAATGAGCAGTTCTTC.

The J gene is TRBJ2-1, the V gene TRBV11-3; perhaps TRBD1 as D (7 bases). The V end was cut by 4 bases, the J end by 5 bases, with 21 bases between. Germline V lookup: CDR1 SGHNT, CDR2 YENEEA. CDR3 length: 17 amino acids. CDR3 region: CASSSRGAGTEDNEQFF. DNA for the CDR3: TGTGCCAGCAGCTCAAGGGGGGCCGGGACAGAAGACAATGAGCAGTTCTTC. Together with reference TRBV11-3 and TRBJ2-1, the CDR3 gives the full variable domain: EAGVVQSPRYKIIEKKQPVAFWCNPISGHNTLYWYLQNLGQGPELLIRYENEEAVDDSQLPKDRFSAERLKGVDSTLKIQPAELGDSAVYLCASSSRGAGTEDNEQFFGPGTRLTVL.

The chain has TRBV6-2 or TRBV6-3 and TRBJ2-3, with D unclear. This CDR3 region has 15 residues. Germline V gene lookup returns CDR1 MNHEY and CDR2 SVGEGT. V was shortened by 2 bases and J by 5 bases, with 14 bases between the two germline ends. CDR3 loop: CASSYRGPLGDTQYF. The CDR3 nucleotides read TGTGCCAGCAGTTACCGAGGCCCACTGGGAGATACGCAGTATTTT.

This clonotype has just a few counts. V is TRBV28 and J is TRBJ2-7; TRBD1 matches 7 bases. The germline gives CDR1 MDHEN, CDR2 SYDVKM. Trimming took 1 base from V and 0 from J; bases not matched to a gene: 12. This CDR3 region has 18 residues. CDR3 nucleotide sequence: TGTGCCAGCAGTTTATTCGCCCCCGGGACAGAGAGCTCCTACGAGCAGTACTTC. Residues: CASSLFAPGTESSYEQYF.

Worth noting for this clonotype: Compared with germline, one end of the junction differs, possibly owing to a read error. The chain joins TRBV7-2 to TRBJ2-7, with 7 bases identical to TRBD2. This CDR3 has 15 amino acids. Per germline, CDR1 SGHTA and CDR2 FQGNSA. CDR3 nucleotide sequence: TGTGCCAGCGGCTTCGGGCGGGGGTTGTCCTACGAGCAGTACTTC. This gives the protein CASGFGRGLSYEQYF.

This clonotype was seen a handful of times. This chain uses TRBV12-3 or TRBV12-4 with TRBJ2-4; 8 bases map to TRBD1. This CDR3 spans 15 amino acids. The ends lost 6 bases at V and 0 bases at J; junction bases unmatched: 4. CDR3 sequence reads: CASRDRDGAKNIQYF. The CDR3 DNA is TGTGCCAGCAGGGACAGGGATGGAGCCAAAAACATTCAGTACTTC.

The CDR3 here is CSARDGTGGFKQPQHF. The CDR3 bases are TGCAGTGCTAGAGACGGGACAGGGGGCTTTAAGCAGCCCCAGCATTTT. The gene calls are TRBV20-1 and TRBJ1-5; 12 positions agree with TRBD1. Per the germline V gene, CDR1 is DFQATT and CDR2 is SNEGSKA (reference sequence). The CDR3 loop spans 16 amino acids. J was trimmed by 7 bases and V by 0 bases; bases with no gene match: 7.

The J gene is TRBJ2-7, the V gene TRBV4-1; D is ambiguous. CDR3 length: 13 residues. V lost 2 bases, J lost 1 base, and 6 bases lay in between. Looked up from germline, CDR1 is MGHRA and CDR2 is YSYEKL. The CDR3 DNA follows: TGCGCCAGCAGCCAACCTAGGTCCTACGAGCAGTACTTC. It yields the protein CASSQPRSYEQYF.

This clonotype turned up a few times. The rearrangement links TRBV7-9 to TRBJ1-2; a weak D match, TRBD1 (6 bases). The CDR3 is made up of 14 amino acids. Germline values: CDR1 SEHNR, CDR2 FQNEAQ (reference sequence). V gave up 5 bases and J gave up 7 bases, with 17 bases separating them. CDR3 DNA sequence: TGTGCCAGCAGCCCAGCTACAGGGAGAGGTGGCTACACCTTC. Protein sequence: CASSPATGRGGYTF.

The chain joins TRBV28 to TRBJ2-7; a weak D match, TRBD1 (6 bases). The CDR3 runs to 14 residues. Germline values: CDR1 MDHEN, CDR2 SYDVKM. Trimming cost V 6 bases and J 3 bases, with 15 bases left between them. The CDR3 loop is CASSPLDRIYEQYF. DNA of the CDR3: TGTGCCAGCAGCCCCCTGGACAGAATCTACGAGCAGTACTTC.

This chain links TRBV27 with TRBJ1-4; D is uncertain. Per germline, CDR1 MNHEY and CDR2 SMNVEV (reference sequence). The CDR3 runs 14 residues. The V gene lost 4 bases and the J gene lost 5 bases, with 11 bases spanning the gap. The CDR3 protein is CASSSQRRNEKLFF. The CDR3 DNA reads as TGTGCCAGCAGTTCCCAGCGCCGGAATGAAAAACTGTTTTTT.